The 30 T cell receptor beta chains listed next were all sequenced from one sample in a study of spatial heterogeneity in lung cancer. Study conclusions and caveats: One measure, the expanded intratumoral alpha and beta TCR count, tracked tumor mutation counts.

These receptors have no known antigen. TCRdb independently ran MiXCR on the 5' RACE reads; one entry per CDR3 protein. This sample has around 15,000 distinct CDR3 sequences, with approximately 7% found just once. Time point described: sample taken at primary tumor resection. Material: lung tumor tissue, obtained at surgery. All receptors come from a female donor with early-stage non-small cell lung cancer.

This clonotype has at least ten counts. Because the library targeted alpha chains, this beta chain is an off-target read whose size means little. J is TRBJ2-7 and V is TRBV7-2; no firm D call. Germline values: CDR1 SGHTA, CDR2 FQGNSA. V was shortened by 5 bases and J by 2 bases, with 13 bases between the two germline ends. The CDR3 covers 14 residues. CDR3 DNA: TGTGCCAGCAGCATAAGACCAGATACCTACGAGCAGTACTTC. Amino acids: CASSIRPDTYEQYF. The full variable domain, with the rest looked up from reference TRBV7-2 and TRBJ2-7, is GAGVSQSPSNKVTEKGKDVELRCDPISGHTALYWYRQSLGQGLEFLIYFQGNSAPDKSGLPSDRFSAERTGGSVSTLTIQRTQQEDSAVYLCASSIRPDTYEQYFGPGTRLTVT.

This clonotype is labeled as medium-sized. Since the library was made to target alpha chains, this beta chain is a stray read and its abundance is not meaningful. The chain employs TRBV20-1 and TRBJ1-1; no clear D gene. The germline V gene encodes CDR1 DFQATT and CDR2 SNEGSKA (reference sequence). This CDR3 comprises 13 residues. V was cut by 6 bases and J by 4 bases, with 15 bases left in between. The CDR3 is CSASLGQFTEAFF. The DNA of the CDR3 is TGCAGTGCCTCCTTAGGTCAATTCACTGAAGCTTTCTTT.

This clonotype was found many times. With the library built for alpha chains, this beta chain is off target and its frequency is not meaningful. V gene TRBV12-3 or TRBV12-4 combines with J gene TRBJ1-5; D is uncertain. Trimming left V 3 bases short and J 7 bases short, with 13 bases between. The CDR3 has 14 residues. For the CDR3, the DNA is TGTGCCAGCAGTTTTGGTCCAAGTAGGCAGCCCCAGCATTTT. It specifies CASSFGPSRQPQHF.

Worth noting for this clonotype: This beta chain turned up in a library designed for alpha chains; as an off-target read, its abundance says little. This rearrangement joins TRBV28 to TRBJ1-2, with D possibly matching TRBD1 (6 bases). The CDR3 has 15 amino acids. The V gene lost 2 bases and the J gene lost 5 bases, with 15 bases spanning the gap. CDR1 MDHEN and CDR2 SYDVKM come from the germline V gene. The DNA for the CDR3 is TGTGCCAGCAGTTTAGGGGGGGCCCTTCGGTATGGCTACACCTTC. Protein sequence: CASSLGGALRYGYTF.

The table lists this clonotype with many counts. The DNA is left out, because the CDR3 cannot be placed on it with certainty; the CDR3 is given as TCRdb lists it. Since the library was made to target alpha chains, this beta chain is a stray read and its abundance is not meaningful. The genes are TRBV6-2 or TRBV6-3 and TRBJ2-7; the table's D call, TRBD2, has no DNA check behind it. The CDR3 extends over 13 residues, inclusive of both ends. CDR1 is MNHEY and CDR2 is SVGEGT in the germline V gene. The CDR3 reads CASILAGTYEQYF.

A note on this clonotype: Being off target in a library aimed at alpha chains, this beta chain has a size of little meaning. The V gene is TRBV12-3 or TRBV12-4, the J gene TRBJ2-5, with 10 positions matching TRBD1. CDR3 length equals 16 residues. With 4 bases clipped from V and 3 bases from J, the junction kept 8 bases outside the gene matches. The CDR3 nucleotides are TGTGCCAGCAGTTACTCGACAGGGGGCTGGGAAGAGACCCAGTACTTC. It is translated as CASSYSTGGWEETQYF.

This clonotype was observed many times. This beta chain is off target for a library built for alpha chains, so its abundance means little. The V and J genes are TRBV10-3 and TRBJ1-2; perhaps TRBD1 as D (5 bases). V was cut by 2 bases and J by 8 bases, with 15 bases left in between. This CDR3 region has 14 residues. CDR1 is ENHRY, CDR2 SYGVKD, per germline. CDR3 nucleotides: TGTGCCATCAGTGAGGCAGTGGGGACGAGCGGCTACACCTTC. It codes for CAISEAVGTSGYTF.

This clonotype is medium-sized within its sample. This beta chain is off target for a library built for alpha chains, so its abundance means little. The V and J genes are TRBV9 and TRBJ1-4; 9 nucleotides align to TRBD1. Germline V lookup: CDR1 SGDLS, CDR2 YYNGEE. The CDR3 has 14 amino acids. After removal of 2 bases from V and 5 bases from J, the junction contained 1 base not matched to a gene. CDR3 amino acids: CASSVTGGNEKLFF. The CDR3 bases are TGTGCCAGCAGCGTGACAGGGGGAAATGAAAAACTGTTTTTT.

This clonotype was seen many times. For a library built for alpha chains, this beta chain is a stray read; little rests on its size. This chain links TRBV6-1 with TRBJ2-7; tentative D call: TRBD1 (6 bases). Germline CDR1 and CDR2: MNHNS and SASEGT. The CDR3 sequence is 13 residues long. Trimming removed 2 bases at V and 4 bases at J, with 9 bases between. The DNA of the CDR3 is TGTGCCAGCAGTGAAAATAGGGGGTACGAGCAGTACTTC. Encoded protein: CASSENRGYEQYF.

This clonotype has a count of ten or more. Because this beta chain is a stray read in a library intended to capture alpha chains, its abundance should not be given much weight. The V call is TRBV20-1, the J call TRBJ2-5, with D perhaps TRBD1 (5 bases). The V end lost 5 bases, the J end lost 1 base, and 11 bases lay between the germline ends. The CDR3 loop spans 13 amino acids. Germline V lookup: CDR1 DFQATT, CDR2 SNEGSKA (reference sequence). CDR3 bases: TGCAGTGCTCCCGACAGCGTCCAAGAGACCCAGTACTTC. Protein sequence: CSAPDSVQETQYF.

By share of the sample, this clonotype is medium-sized. Found in a library prepared for alpha chains, this beta chain is an off-target read, and its abundance has little meaning. This chain joins TRBV7-3 and TRBJ1-2; 10 bases map to TRBD1. CDR1 and CDR2 from the germline V gene are SGHTA and FQGTGA. The CDR3 loop spans 13 amino acids. The V gene end was trimmed by 5 bases and the J gene end by 7 bases; junction bases not matched to a gene: 4. The CDR3 region has the DNA TGTGCCAGCAGCACAGGGACAGGGGTTGGCTACACCTTC. Amino acid sequence: CASSTGTGVGYTF.

This clonotype was picked up many times. The library was designed around alpha chains, so this beta chain is a stray read whose abundance carries little weight. The chain combines TRBV29-1 with TRBJ2-5, with D tentatively TRBD1 (5 bases). Per germline, CDR1 SQVTM and CDR2 ANQGSEA. The CDR3 contains 13 residues. V lost 6 bases to trimming and J lost 5 bases, with 16 bases between them. CDR3 DNA sequence: TGCAGCGTAAGGGGTCGTTTTAGTGAGACCCAGTACTTC. It translates to CSVRGRFSETQYF.

This clonotype was observed a handful of times. The library was built for alpha chains, so this beta chain is an off-target read and its size means little. DNA for the CDR3: TGTGCCAGCAGACCCGGACCGACGAACACTGAAGCTTTCTTT. Translating gives CASRPGPTNTEAFF. The chain joins TRBV5-6 to TRBJ1-1; D call uncertain. Per the germline V gene, CDR1 is SGHDT and CDR2 is YYEEEE. This CDR3 has 14 residues. The V end was cut by 5 bases, the J end by 1 base, with 12 bases between.

Ten or more counts support this clonotype. Because the library targeted alpha chains, this beta chain is an off-target read whose size means little. The J gene is TRBJ1-5, the V gene TRBV12-3 or TRBV12-4; 8 nucleotides line up with TRBD1. The J segment lost 5 bases and the V segment lost 6 bases, leaving 6 bases of the junction unmatched. This CDR3 has 14 amino acids. CDR3: CASRRRGLDQPQHF. For the CDR3, the DNA is TGTGCCAGCAGACGCAGGGGGCTGGATCAGCCCCAGCATTTT.

This clonotype was counted ten times or more. In a library made to pick up alpha chains, this beta chain is a stray read with a size that means little. The V gene is TRBV7-9, the J gene TRBJ1-1; 7 nucleotides match TRBD1. Germline V CDR1 and CDR2: SEHNR, FQNEAQ (reference sequence). The CDR3 has 14 residues. V dropped 1 base and J dropped 3; count of bases not matched to a gene: 2. CDR3 region: CASSLDRGYTEAFF. As DNA, the CDR3 is TGTGCCAGCAGCTTAGACAGGGGCTACACTGAAGCTTTCTTT.

Remarks on this clonotype: With the library built for alpha chains, this beta chain is off target and its frequency is not meaningful. The chain has TRBV11-3 and TRBJ1-1, with D possibly TRBD1 on 6 matching bases. The CDR3 is 13 amino acids. Trimming stripped 1 base from V and 9 bases from J, with 12 bases between. Germline CDR1 is SGHNT and CDR2 is YENEEA. The CDR3 DNA reads TGTGCCAGCAGCTTAGGTAGGACAGCAAAAGCTTTCTTT. Its protein product is CASSLGRTAKAFF.

In this sample, this clonotype turned up many times. This beta chain is a stray read from a library made for alpha chains; its abundance is not meaningful. V usage is TRBV10-1 and J usage is TRBJ2-7; 7 positions agree with TRBD2. With 0 bases clipped from V and 9 bases from J, the junction kept 2 bases outside the gene matches. CDR3 length equals 12 residues. Germline V CDR1 and CDR2: WNHNN, SYGVQD (reference sequence). This CDR3 is CASSESGGTQYF. As DNA, the CDR3 is TGCGCCAGCAGTGAGTCGGGGGGGACGCAGTACTTC.

This clonotype appeared a few times. With the library built for alpha chains, this beta chain is off target and its frequency is not meaningful. The gene calls are TRBV30 and TRBJ2-1, with 8 bases that match TRBD2. CDR3 size: 15 residues. Per germline, CDR1 GTSNPN and CDR2 SVGIG (reference sequence). J was trimmed by 7 bases and V by 3 bases; bases with no gene match: 11. The CDR3 sequence: CAWRGGGRRWNEQFF. The CDR3 bases are TGTGCCTGGAGAGGCGGCGGGAGGCGCTGGAATGAGCAGTTCTTC.

This clonotype was found many times. The size of this beta chain means little, since it is a stray read in a library made for alpha chains. V gene TRBV4-1 combines with J gene TRBJ2-1, with 12 positions matching TRBD2. CDR3 length: 18 residues. V trimming: 1 base; J trimming: 3 bases; junction bases outside the gene matches: 7. CDR1 is MGHRA, CDR2 YSYEKL, per germline. Here the CDR3 reads CASSQGLAGGPNYNEQFF. CDR3 coding DNA: TGCGCCAGCAGCCAAGGGCTAGCGGGGGGGCCTAACTACAATGAGCAGTTCTTC.

Many counts were recorded for this clonotype. Little can be read into the size of this beta chain, an off-target read in a library designed for alpha chains. The rearrangement links TRBV14 to TRBJ1-1, with D hard to call. Germline V gene data show CDR1 as SGHDN and CDR2 as FVKESK. The CDR3 extends over 13 amino acids. V was trimmed by 4 bases and J by 3 bases, leaving 9 bases between them. This chain's CDR3 is CASSPQVDTEAFF. Here the CDR3 DNA reads TGTGCCAGCAGCCCTCAGGTGGACACTGAAGCTTTCTTT.

This clonotype was recorded many times. A library made for alpha chains picked up this beta chain off target, so its size means little. The chain links TRBV5-1 to TRBJ1-1; D possibly corresponds to TRBD1 (5 bases). The CDR3 is 14 residues long. The ends were cut back, 0 bases at V and 8 bases at J, with 14 bases in the middle. Germline CDR1 SGHRS, CDR2 YFSETQ. The CDR3 coding sequence is TGCGCCAGCAGCTTGGGTGGGGCCAGTGGCGAAGCTTTCTTT. As protein: CASSLGGASGEAFF.

This clonotype came up many times. This beta chain is off target for a library built for alpha chains, so its abundance means little. V and J are TRBV20-1 and TRBJ1-1, with 7 bases that match TRBD1. This CDR3 comprises 14 residues. The V and J ends lost 6 bases and 10 bases, in that order; junction bases with no gene match: 17. Germline CDR1 is DFQATT and CDR2 is SNEGSKA (reference sequence). CDR3 residues: CSALSDRLLRVAFF. The CDR3 DNA reads TGCAGTGCGCTCTCGGACAGGTTACTAAGGGTAGCTTTCTTT.

This clonotype was counted at least ten times. This beta chain slipped into a library made for alpha chains as a stray read, so its size is not meaningful. This chain joins TRBV7-3 and TRBJ2-3; D tentatively reads TRBD1 or TRBD2 (5 bases each). CDR1 SGHTA and CDR2 FQGTGA come from the germline V gene. The CDR3 spans 15 residues. V lost 5 bases, J lost 2 bases, and 14 bases lay in between. Here the CDR3 reads CASSLWGRNTDTQYF. The CDR3, as DNA: TGTGCCAGCAGCCTGTGGGGACGAAACACAGATACGCAGTATTTT. Looking up the rest from reference TRBV7-3 and TRBJ2-3 gives the full variable domain: GAGVSQTPSNKVTEKGKYVELRCDPISGHTALYWYRQSLGQGPEFLIYFQGTGAADDSGLPNDRFFAVRPEGSVSTLKIQRTERGDSAVYLCASSLWGRNTDTQYFGPGTRLTVL.

Concerning this clonotype itself: The size of this beta chain means little, since it is a stray read in a library made for alpha chains. This chain connects TRBV5-4 to TRBJ1-4, with D perhaps matching TRBD1 (6 bases). Germline V gene sequence: CDR1 SGHNT, CDR2 YYREEE (reference sequence). Trimming shortened V by 5 bases and J by 3 bases, and 11 bases separated the two germline ends. The CDR3 runs to 14 residues. CDR3 bases: TGTGCCAGCAGGAACAGGGAGGCTAATGAAAAACTGTTTTTT. This codes for CASRNREANEKLFF.

This clonotype showed up just a few times. This beta chain represents an off-target read in a library built for alpha chains; its size is of limited meaning. The chain carries TRBV12-3 or TRBV12-4 and TRBJ1-1; TRBD1 agrees at 7 bases. This CDR3 comprises 15 residues. V trimming: 5 bases; J trimming: 3 bases; junction bases outside the gene matches: 9. The CDR3 loop is CASSARQGWDTEAFF. The DNA of the CDR3 is TGTGCCAGCAGTGCTCGACAGGGTTGGGACACTGAAGCTTTCTTT.

A remark on this clonotype: This beta chain turned up in a library designed for alpha chains; as an off-target read, its abundance says little. The chain has TRBV5-4 and TRBJ2-5, with 7 positions matching TRBD1. CDR1 is SGHNT, CDR2 YYREEE, per germline (reference sequence). With V trimmed by 4 bases and J by 5 bases, 14 bases remained unmatched. The CDR3 is 16 residues long. CDR3 coding DNA: TGTGCCAGCAGCCCAAAACAGGGAATCAGGGGGGAGACCCAGTACTTC. Translation gives CASSPKQGIRGETQYF.

Points on this clonotype: A library made for alpha chains picked up this beta chain off target, so its size means little. This chain uses TRBV20-1 with TRBJ1-1; no reliable D call. The CDR3 spans 12 residues. Germline CDR1 is DFQATT and CDR2 is SNEGSKA (reference sequence). Trimming stripped 0 bases from V and 10 bases from J, with 12 bases between. CDR3: CSAREKPGGAFF. The CDR3 DNA sequence: TGCAGTGCTAGAGAAAAACCCGGCGGAGCTTTCTTT.

Ten or more counts support this clonotype. For a library built for alpha chains, this beta chain is a stray read; little rests on its size. The rearrangement joins TRBV28 to TRBJ1-2; weak D call: TRBD1 (6 bases). V was pared by 5 bases and J by 4 bases, with 11 bases between. Looked up from germline, CDR1 is MDHEN and CDR2 is SYDVKM. CDR3 length: 13 residues. The CDR3 sequence: CASSRRQVYGYTF. The DNA of the CDR3 is TGTGCCAGCAGTAGACGACAGGTCTATGGCTACACCTTC.

On this clonotype itself: Little can be read into the size of this beta chain, an off-target read in a library designed for alpha chains. The rearrangement uses TRBV7-2 and TRBJ1-1; D uncertain. This CDR3 comprises 14 residues. V was shortened by 1 base and J by 5 bases, with 11 bases between the two germline ends. Germline V gene sequence: CDR1 SGHTA, CDR2 FQGNSA. The CDR3 loop is CASSLVGVETEAFF. The CDR3 coding sequence is TGTGCCAGCAGCTTAGTTGGGGTAGAAACTGAAGCTTTCTTT.

Judged by abundance, this clonotype is medium-sized (0.01 to 0.1%). As an off-target read in a library built for alpha chains, this beta chain has a frequency of little significance. The V call is TRBV7-9, the J call TRBJ2-1; no definite D call. The V end was cut by 2 bases, the J end by 4 bases, with 12 bases between. The germline gives CDR1 SEHNR, CDR2 FQNEAQ (reference sequence). The CDR3 runs 15 residues. CDR3 nucleotide sequence: TGTGCCAGCAGCTTATCAAGGGCAATGTACAATGAGCAGTTCTTC. Amino acid sequence: CASSLSRAMYNEQFF.